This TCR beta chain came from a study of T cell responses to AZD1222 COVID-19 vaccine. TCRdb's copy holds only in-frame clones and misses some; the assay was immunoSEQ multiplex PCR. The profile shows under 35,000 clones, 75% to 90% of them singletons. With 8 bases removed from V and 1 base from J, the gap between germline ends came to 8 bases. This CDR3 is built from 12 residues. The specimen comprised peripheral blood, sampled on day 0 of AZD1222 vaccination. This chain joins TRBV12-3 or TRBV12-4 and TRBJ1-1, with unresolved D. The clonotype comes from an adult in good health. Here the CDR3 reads CASRSWNTEAFF. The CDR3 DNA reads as TGTGCCAGCCGTTCGTGGAACACTGAAGCTTTCTTT.